Presented here are 21 T cell receptor beta chains from one specimen sequenced in a study of blood T cells in healthy people across ages. Then a second PCR, running roughly 6 to 11 cycles, was carried out with a sample-barcoded 5' primer and a J-beta primer mix. TCRdb reprocessed the 5' RACE reads with MiXCR, giving one entry per CDR3 protein. The sample holds hundreds of thousands of distinct CDR3 sequences, 58% seen once. The sequenced sample was blood. The receptors were gathered from a man aged 60-69 years in good health.

This clonotype was observed a few times. V gene TRBV20-1 combines with J gene TRBJ2-4; tentatively, D is TRBD1 or TRBD2 (5 bases each). The DNA matches TRBJ2-5 better at its end, which makes the J call doubtful. The germline CDR1 and CDR2 sequences are DFQATT and SNEGSKA (reference sequence). This CDR3 is 13 amino acids long. The CDR3 sequence is CSASPRGGETQYF. The CDR3 region has the DNA TGCAGTGCTAGCCCGAGGGGCGGCGAGACCCAGTACTTC.

This clonotype was observed a handful of times. This chain connects TRBV29-1 to TRBJ2-1, with a tentative D call TRBD1 (5 bases). Germline CDR1 SQVTM, CDR2 ANQGSEA. The V end lost 1 base, the J end lost 15 bases, and 13 bases lay between the germline ends. The CDR3 runs 11 residues. This chain's CDR3 is CSVEGADTLFF. In DNA, the CDR3 is TGCAGCGTTGAAGGGGCGGACACCTTGTTCTTC.

The chain links TRBV20-1 to TRBJ2-7; 11 nucleotides align to TRBD1. CDR1 is DFQATT and CDR2 is SNEGSKA in the germline V gene (reference sequence). Trimming removed 3 bases from V and 4 bases from J; junction bases left unmatched: 5. The CDR3 length is 14 residues. The CDR3 DNA is TGCAGTGCTAGGGGGACAGGGGGAGGTTACGAGCAGTACTTC. Translating gives CSARGTGGGYEQYF.

This chain uses TRBV28 with TRBJ2-5; 15 bases match TRBD2. From germline, CDR1 is MDHEN and CDR2 SYDVKM. The CDR3 consists of 18 residues. V dropped 5 bases and J dropped 1; count of bases not matched to a gene: 8. For the CDR3, the DNA is TGTGCCAGCAGTCCCTGGACTAGCGGGGGGGCGAGCCAAGAGACCCAGTACTTC. Residues: CASSPWTSGGASQETQYF.

In its sample, this clonotype was seen a few times. This rearrangement joins TRBV3-1 to TRBJ1-2, with D possibly being TRBD1 (6 bases). Trimming left V 0 bases short and J 4 bases short, with 15 bases between. This CDR3 contains 16 residues. Germline CDR1 reads LGHDT; CDR2 reads YNNKEL (reference sequence). CDR3 coding DNA: TGTGCCAGCAGCCAAGATCCCGCGACAGGAACCTATGGCTACACCTTC. This gives the protein CASSQDPATGTYGYTF.

The chain is built from TRBV20-1 and TRBJ1-6; 12 bases agree with TRBD1. This CDR3 has 16 amino acids. Germline-derived CDR1 and CDR2 are DFQATT and SNEGSKA (reference sequence). J lost 6 bases, V lost 6 bases, and 9 bases had no gene match. For the CDR3, the DNA is TGCAGTGCCCCGGGACAGGGGGCGCGTTTTAATTCACCCCTCCACTTT. Its protein product is CSAPGQGARFNSPLHF.

The rearrangement links TRBV5-1 to TRBJ1-1; 7 nucleotides match TRBD1. The CDR3 covers 14 residues. V was pared by 4 bases and J by 3 bases, with 6 bases of the junction left unmatched. CDR1 SGHRS and CDR2 YFSETQ come from the germline V gene. The CDR3 here is CASSEQGEDTEAFF. As DNA, the CDR3 is TGCGCCAGCAGCGAGCAGGGGGAGGACACTGAAGCTTTCTTT. Looking up the rest from reference TRBV5-1 and TRBJ1-1 gives the full variable domain: KAGVTQTPRYLIKTRGQQVTLSCSPISGHRSVSWYQQTPGQGLQFLFEYFSETQRNKGNFPGRFSGRQFSNSRSEMNVSTLELGDSALYLCASSEQGEDTEAFFGQGTRLTVV.

V usage is TRBV12-3 or TRBV12-4 and J usage is TRBJ2-6; TRBD1 aligns across 7 bases. The CDR3 runs 19 residues. With 6 bases clipped from V and 0 bases from J, the junction kept 14 bases outside the gene matches. As DNA, the CDR3 is TGTGCCAGCAGACCGACAGGGCCAGACCCCGTCTCTGGGGCCAACGTCCTGACTTTC. Its translation is CASRPTGPDPVSGANVLTF.

The chain uses TRBV3-1 and TRBJ2-7; 9 bases are shared with TRBD2. The CDR3 is 16 residues long. V dropped 0 bases and J dropped 3; count of bases not matched to a gene: 6. Germline V gene sequence: CDR1 LGHDT, CDR2 YNNKEL (reference sequence). CDR3 sequence (DNA): TGTGCCAGCAGCCAAGATGTTAGCGGGGGACTCTACGAGCAGTACTTC. Residues: CASSQDVSGGLYEQYF.

The chain couples TRBV2 to TRBJ1-6, with a weak D call TRBD1 (5 bases). The CDR3 runs to 17 residues. Germline V lookup: CDR1 SNHLY, CDR2 FYNNEI. V lost 3 bases, J lost 0 bases, and 12 bases lay in between. Here the CDR3 reads CASSDNRQSSYNSPLHF. In nucleotides, the CDR3 is TGTGCCAGCAGTGACAACAGGCAAAGCTCCTATAATTCACCCCTCCACTTT.

The sample holds a few counts of this clonotype. The chain links TRBV20-1 to TRBJ2-3; maybe TRBD2 (5 bases). Germline-derived CDR1 and CDR2 are DFQATT and SNEGSKA (reference sequence). The CDR3 runs 15 residues. V lost 6 bases and J lost 0, with 16 bases in between. The CDR3 region is CSAQVASLSTDTQYF. CDR3 DNA: TGCAGTGCCCAGGTGGCTAGCTTGAGCACAGATACGCAGTATTTT.

This sequence joins TRBV29-1 and TRBJ1-5; the D gene is possibly TRBD1 (5 bases). Between the trimmed V and J ends, which lost 4 bases and 10 bases, there was a span of 17 bases. In germline, CDR1 is SQVTM, CDR2 ANQGSEA. The CDR3 contains 13 residues. This CDR3 is CSVGQGLIGPQHF. The CDR3 nucleotides read TGCAGCGTTGGGCAGGGCCTAATCGGCCCCCAGCATTTT.

This rearrangement joins TRBV12-3 or TRBV12-4 to TRBJ1-6; D ambiguous. This CDR3 region has 15 residues. The ends were cut back, 6 bases at V and 5 bases at J, with 14 bases in the middle. CDR3 amino acids: CASRPGAGHNSPLHF. Written as DNA, the CDR3 is TGTGCCAGCAGACCGGGCGCCGGACATAATTCACCCCTCCACTTT.

This clonotype was seen only once. The chain recombines TRBV7-2 with TRBJ1-4; 12 bases agree with TRBD1. CDR1 SGHTA and CDR2 FQGNSA come from the germline V gene. V shed 1 base, J shed 8 bases, and the junction held 11 bases outside the gene matches. This CDR3 comprises 18 residues. CDR3: CASSLGGRGTGGQEKLFF. The CDR3 coding sequence is TGTGCCAGCAGCTTAGGAGGGAGAGGGACAGGGGGCCAGGAAAAACTGTTTTTT.

The DNA for the CDR3 is TGTGCCACTCTCCCTGGGCGGGGGCCGTACAATGAGCAGTTCTTC. Translating it yields CATLPGRGPYNEQFF. The chain is built from TRBV15 and TRBJ2-1, with D perhaps TRBD2 (7 bases). Germline V gives CDR1 LNHNV, CDR2 YYDKDF (reference sequence). There are 15 residues in the CDR3. V was clipped by 9 bases and J by 4 bases, with 19 bases between them.

The CDR3 DNA sequence: TGCGCCAGCAGCAGAACAGGGGCCCCGTCCTACGAGCAGTACTTC. It yields the protein CASSRTGAPSYEQYF. This rearrangement joins TRBV10-1 to TRBJ2-7, with TRBD1 identical over 7 bases. The V segment lost 6 bases and the J segment 1 base; nucleotides outside the gene matches: 9. Per germline, CDR1 WNHNN and CDR2 SYGVQD (reference sequence). The CDR3 covers 15 residues.

This clonotype showed up just a few times. The genes are TRBV9 and TRBJ2-7; TRBD2 aligns across 10 bases. This CDR3 is 17 amino acids long. With 4 bases clipped from V and 0 bases from J, the junction kept 10 bases outside the gene matches. Germline lookup yields CDR1 SGDLS and CDR2 YYNGEE. The CDR3 bases are TGTGCCAGCAGCTTGGAGGTAGCGGGGGGCAGCTCCTACGAGCAGTACTTC. Its translation: CASSLEVAGGSSYEQYF.

This clonotype has just a few counts. This sequence joins TRBV12-3 or TRBV12-4 and TRBJ2-1; unclear D gene. V gave up 5 bases and J gave up 3 bases, with 14 bases separating them. The CDR3 is 15 residues long. CDR3 in DNA: TGTGCCAGCAGTCTATCGTCCGGCGGCTACAATGAGCAGTTCTTC. This gives the protein CASSLSSGGYNEQFF.

The rearrangement uses TRBV28 and TRBJ1-6; 7 nucleotides agree with TRBD1. V was clipped by 9 bases and J by 4 bases; unmatched bases: 9. The CDR3 spans 15 residues. CDR1 is MDHEN, CDR2 SYDVKM, per germline. CDR3 protein: CASATGPVYNSPLHF. Written as DNA, the CDR3 is TGTGCCAGTGCGACAGGGCCCGTTTATAATTCACCCCTCCACTTT.

This chain uses TRBV6-5 with TRBJ2-7; 7 bases are a match to TRBD2. Trimming cost V 7 bases and J 4 bases; bases outside gene matches: 7. This CDR3 region has 13 residues. Germline V gene lookup returns CDR1 MNHEY and CDR2 SVGAGI. The CDR3 DNA reads as TGTGCCAGCAACCCTGGGGGGGAATACGAGCAGTACTTC. Translated, it gives CASNPGGEYEQYF.

CDR3 DNA: TGTGCCAGCAGCTTATTTAGCGGAAGCTCCTACAATGAGCAGTTCTTC. Its translation is CASSLFSGSSYNEQFF. This chain uses TRBV7-6 with TRBJ2-1, with D possibly TRBD2 on 6 matching bases. The length of the CDR3 is 16 residues. V shed 2 bases and J shed 0 bases, with 11 bases lying between them. Germline CDR1 is SGHVS and CDR2 is FNYEAQ.